What follows are 11 T cell receptor beta chains derived from one specimen sequenced in a study of cytomegalovirus exposure and HLA in healthy donors (dated by TCRdb to 2017 to 2019). The method behind the library was the immunoSEQ multiplex PCR assay. A mixture of 60 forward primers for TCR Vbeta segments and 13 reverse primers for TCR Jbeta segments was used in the multiplex PCR. The immuneACCESS repertoire file appears here via TCRdb, limited to in-frame rearrangements. These files lack a portion of the clones; in checked studies, under half of the deficit traces to unresolved V genes, and the cause of the others is not known. The sample profile shows 100,000 to 150,000 clones; roughly four fifths of them were found once. The biggest ten clones account for roughly 3.7% of the sample. The sequencing sample was made of PBMCs. These TCRs come from a woman aged 40 to 50 in good health and CMV-seropositive.

The chain is built from TRBV5-4 and TRBJ1-4; D is possibly TRBD1 (6 bases). Germline CDR1 reads SGHNT; CDR2 reads YYREEE (reference sequence). This CDR3 spans 15 amino acids. V shed 4 bases and J shed 6 bases, with 16 bases lying between them. The CDR3 nucleotides are TGTGCCAGCAGCCCGGGGGGGGCAGGGGATGAAAAACTGTTTTTT. It yields the protein CASSPGGAGDEKLFF.

The V gene is TRBV29-1, the J gene TRBJ2-2, with D possibly matching TRBD1 (5 bases). Looked up from germline, CDR1 is SQVTM and CDR2 is ANQGSEA. Trimming removed 4 bases at V and 1 base at J, with 7 bases between. This CDR3 spans 13 amino acids. The CDR3 region is CSVGDRNTGELFF. The CDR3 DNA sequence: TGCAGCGTTGGAGACAGGAACACCGGGGAGCTGTTTTTT.

The chain joins TRBV29-1 to TRBJ2-1, with 8 bases matching TRBD2. The J segment lost 6 bases and the V segment lost 4 bases, leaving 8 bases of the junction unmatched. The CDR3 sequence is 14 residues long. Germline loops: CDR1 SQVTM, CDR2 ANQGSEA. The CDR3: CSVVPGRAVNEQFF. DNA for the CDR3: TGCAGCGTTGTACCCGGGAGGGCCGTCAATGAGCAGTTCTTC.

This clone occurred a few times. The chain joins TRBV4-2 to TRBJ1-4; a weak D match, TRBD1 (5 bases). The CDR3 spans 15 residues. The V end was cut by 3 bases, the J end by 5 bases, with 13 bases between. Looked up from germline, CDR1 is LGHNA and CDR2 is YNFKEQ. CDR3 in amino acids: CASSQNGGLNEKLFF. DNA for the CDR3: TGTGCCAGCAGCCAGAACGGGGGGTTGAATGAAAAACTGTTTTTT.

This chain links TRBV6-1 with TRBJ2-5, with 8 nucleotides matching TRBD1. The germline gives CDR1 MNHNS, CDR2 SASEGT. This CDR3 has 13 amino acids. V shed 7 bases, J shed 4 bases, and the junction held 5 bases outside the gene matches. CDR3 region: CASMGGQGETQYF. In nucleotides, the CDR3 is TGTGCCAGCATGGGAGGACAGGGAGAGACCCAGTACTTC.

The chain joins TRBV28 to TRBJ2-3, with D perhaps TRBD1 (6 bases). Germline values: CDR1 MDHEN, CDR2 SYDVKM. Deletions cut 11 bases from V and 4 bases from J, with 16 bases between. CDR3 length: 13 amino acids. The CDR3 here is CASGVGVPDTQYF. CDR3 DNA: TGTGCCTCAGGGGTGGGCGTCCCAGATACGCAGTATTTT.

For this clone: Mismatch with germline at one junction end may stem from a read error. CDR3 sequence reads: CSSRSESEAFF. The CDR3 DNA follows: TGTTCCAGCAGGTCCGAGTCTGAAGCTTTCTTT. V is TRBV7-9 and J is TRBJ1-1, with unresolved D. CDR3 length: 11 residues. Germline V gives CDR1 SEHNR, CDR2 FQNEAQ (reference sequence).

V usage is TRBV5-4 and J usage is TRBJ2-7; 9 positions agree with TRBD2. Germline CDR1 reads SGHNT; CDR2 reads YYREEE (reference sequence). V lost 1 base, J lost 3 bases, and 8 bases stayed unmatched. The CDR3 length is 16 residues. CDR3: CASSLKGLAGFYEQYF. The CDR3 bases are TGTGCCAGCAGCTTGAAGGGGCTAGCGGGATTCTACGAGCAGTACTTC.

This clone appeared once. This sequence joins TRBV28 and TRBJ2-5, with 12 nucleotides matching TRBD2. The CDR3 has 20 residues. Germline values: CDR1 MDHEN, CDR2 SYDVKM. After removal of 1 base from V and 2 bases from J, the junction contained 14 bases not matched to a gene. CDR3 region: CASSLLSLEASGRAQETQYF. CDR3 sequence (DNA): TGTGCCAGCAGTTTATTATCGCTCGAGGCTAGCGGGAGGGCGCAAGAGACCCAGTACTTC. The entire variable domain, with the rest obtained from reference TRBV28 and TRBJ2-5, is as follows: DVKVTQSSRYLVKRTGEKVFLECVQDMDHENMFWYRQDPGLGLRLIYFSYDVKMKEKGDIPEGYSVSREKKERFSLILESASTNQTSMYLCASSLLSLEASGRAQETQYFGPGTRLLVL.

The chain links TRBV7-8 to TRBJ1-1; perhaps TRBD1 as D (6 bases). The CDR3 consists of 12 residues. Germline assignment: CDR1 SGHVS and CDR2 FQNEAQ. V was pared by 5 bases and J by 5 bases, with 9 bases between. CDR3 residues: CASSPGQTEAFF. The CDR3 DNA reads as TGTGCCAGCAGCCCCGGACAGACTGAAGCTTTCTTT.

The V and J genes are TRBV5-6 and TRBJ1-2; TRBD1 matches 8 bases. The CDR3 sequence is 16 residues long. Trimming removed 5 bases from V and 3 bases from J; junction bases left unmatched: 12. CDR1 is SGHDT, CDR2 YYEEEE, per germline. CDR3 DNA sequence: TGTGCCAGCAGGCTCCGTTACAGGGGGTTTGACTATGGCTACACCTTC. Protein: CASRLRYRGFDYGYTF.